This T cell receptor beta chain was retrieved from a study of T cell changes during pregnancy in multiple sclerosis. In germline, CDR1 is SGHRS, CDR2 YFSETQ. CDR3 length: 15 amino acids. Data came from immunoSEQ multiplex PCR; TCRdb stores just in-frame clones and leaves some out. The sample includes roughly 60,000 clones, roughly 90% seen only once; the top ten take roughly 1.5%. Material: peripheral blood, obtained in the second trimester of pregnancy. This chain links TRBV5-1 with TRBJ2-5; D is perhaps TRBD1 (6 bases). The better agreement between TRBJ2-7 and the DNA end casts doubt on the J call. This clonotype was obtained from a female donor with multiple sclerosis, enrolled in a pregnancy study. CDR3 nucleotides: TGCGCCAGCAGCTTGGTGCCAGGGGTACGCAACGAGCAGTACTTC. It encodes CASSLVPGVRNEQYF.